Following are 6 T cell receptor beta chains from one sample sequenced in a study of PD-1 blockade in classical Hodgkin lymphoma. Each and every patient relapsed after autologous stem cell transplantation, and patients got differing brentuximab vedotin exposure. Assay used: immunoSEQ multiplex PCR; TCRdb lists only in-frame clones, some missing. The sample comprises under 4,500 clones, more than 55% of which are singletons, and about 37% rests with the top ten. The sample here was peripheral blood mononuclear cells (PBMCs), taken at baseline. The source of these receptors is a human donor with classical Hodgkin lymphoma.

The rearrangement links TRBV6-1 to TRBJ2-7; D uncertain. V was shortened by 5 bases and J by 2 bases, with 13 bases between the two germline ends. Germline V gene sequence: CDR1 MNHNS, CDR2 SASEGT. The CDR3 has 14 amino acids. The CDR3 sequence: CASSPHSLTYEQYF. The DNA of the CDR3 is TGTGCCAGCAGTCCCCACAGCCTTACCTACGAGCAGTACTTC.

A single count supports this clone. The CDR3 spells CASRGDLDYGYTF. CDR3 nucleotide sequence: TGTGCCAGCAGGGGCGACCTCGACTATGGCTACACCTTC. The J gene is TRBJ1-2, the V gene TRBV27; D uncertain. This CDR3 contains 13 residues. Germline CDR1 is MNHEY and CDR2 is SMNVEV (reference sequence). V dropped 6 bases and J dropped 3 bases, with 11 bases sitting between them.

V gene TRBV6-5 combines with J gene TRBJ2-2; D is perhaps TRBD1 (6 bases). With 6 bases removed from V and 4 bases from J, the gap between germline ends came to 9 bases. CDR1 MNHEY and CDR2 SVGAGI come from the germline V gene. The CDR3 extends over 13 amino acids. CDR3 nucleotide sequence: TGTGCCAGCAGGCTCAGGGGCACCGGGGAGCTGTTTTTT. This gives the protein CASRLRGTGELFF.

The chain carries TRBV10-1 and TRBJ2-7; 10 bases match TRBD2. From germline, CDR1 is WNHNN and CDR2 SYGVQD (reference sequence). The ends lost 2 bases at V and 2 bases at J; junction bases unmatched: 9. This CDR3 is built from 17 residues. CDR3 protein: CASSEVPSGSPAYEQYF. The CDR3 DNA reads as TGCGCCAGCAGTGAGGTCCCTAGCGGGAGTCCAGCCTACGAGCAGTACTTC.

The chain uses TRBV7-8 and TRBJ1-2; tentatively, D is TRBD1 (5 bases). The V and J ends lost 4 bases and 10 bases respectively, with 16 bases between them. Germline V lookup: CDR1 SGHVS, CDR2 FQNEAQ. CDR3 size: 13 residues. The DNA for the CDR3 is TGTGCCAGCAGCTCCGGGGCGGAACCCGACTACACCTTC. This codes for CASSSGAEPDYTF.

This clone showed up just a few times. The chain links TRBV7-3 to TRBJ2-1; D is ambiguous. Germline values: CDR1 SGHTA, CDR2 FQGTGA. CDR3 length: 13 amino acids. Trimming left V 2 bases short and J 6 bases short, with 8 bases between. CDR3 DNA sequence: TGTGCCAGCAGCTTACGGTACCGCAATGAGCAGTTCTTC. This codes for CASSLRYRNEQFF. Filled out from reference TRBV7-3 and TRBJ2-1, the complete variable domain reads GAGVSQTPSNKVTEKGKYVELRCDPISGHTALYWYRQSLGQGPEFLIYFQGTGAADDSGLPNDRFFAVRPEGSVSTLKIQRTERGDSAVYLCASSLRYRNEQFFGPGTRLTVL.